The 5 T cell receptor beta chains given below trace back to one sample, sequenced in a study of blood T cell repertoires in COVID-19. TCRdb's copy holds only in-frame clones and misses some; the assay was immunoSEQ multiplex PCR. Here the sample spans tens of thousands of clones, approximately 85% being singletons. The sample was peripheral blood. These TCRs come from a human donor in a cohort sampled during active COVID-19.

Sample share makes this clone medium-sized (0.01 to 0.1%). The rearrangement links TRBV7-9 to TRBJ2-7, with 10 nucleotides matching TRBD1. CDR1 is SEHNR and CDR2 is FQNEAQ in the germline V gene (reference sequence). The CDR3 totals 15 residues. V lost 6 bases and J lost 3; bases outside the gene matches: 8. The CDR3 here is CASSQLDRGNYEQYF. In nucleotides, the CDR3 is TGTGCCAGCAGTCAACTGGACAGGGGGAACTACGAGCAGTACTTC. Full variable domain (remainder filled in from reference TRBV7-9 and TRBJ2-7): DTGVSQNPRHKITKRGQNVTFRCDPISEHNRLYWYRQTLGQGPEFLTYFQNEAQLEKSRLLSDRFSAERPKGSFSTLEIQRTEQGDSAMYLCASSQLDRGNYEQYFGPGTRLTVT.

The V and J genes are TRBV6-6 and TRBJ2-2; D perhaps matches TRBD2 (6 bases). The CDR3 spans 14 residues. The germline V gene encodes CDR1 MNHNY and CDR2 SVGAGI (reference sequence). Between the trimmed V and J ends, which lost 8 bases and 5 bases, there was a span of 15 bases. The CDR3 loop is CASGGTSRTGELFF. CDR3 sequence (DNA): TGTGCCAGCGGTGGAACTAGCAGAACCGGGGAGCTGTTTTTT.

This clone was detected only a few times. The chain links TRBV9 to TRBJ2-2, with 12 positions matching TRBD2. The CDR3 length is 17 residues. Germline lookup yields CDR1 SGDLS and CDR2 YYNGEE. Losses at the gene ends were 2 bases for V and 5 bases for J; bases not matched to a gene: 7. The CDR3 reads CASSVLAGGRGTGELFF. CDR3 DNA: TGTGCCAGCAGCGTTCTAGCGGGGGGGCGTGGAACCGGGGAGCTGTTTTTT. The full variable domain, with the rest looked up from reference TRBV9 and TRBJ2-2, is DSGVTQTPKHLITATGQRVTLRCSPRSGDLSVYWYQQSLDQGLQFLIQYYNGEERAKGNILERFSAQQFPDLHSELNLSSLELGDSALYFCASSVLAGGRGTGELFFGEGSRLTVL.

Remarks on this clone: A far larger clone is one nucleotide away, so this likely arose from a read error. The same CDR3 is also encoded by other DNA sequences in this sample. V gene TRBV5-1 combines with J gene TRBJ2-7; maybe TRBD2 (7 bases). Germline V gene sequence: CDR1 SGHRS, CDR2 YFSETQ. The CDR3 covers 15 residues. This chain's CDR3 is CPSSLAGGGGYEQYF. In nucleotides, the CDR3 is TGCCCCAGCAGCTTGGCCGGGGGCGGGGGCTACGAGCAGTACTTC.

This CDR3 is CASSPTYAGVDGYTF. CDR3 in DNA: TGTGCCAGCAGCCCGACGTACGCGGGGGTGGATGGCTACACCTTC. The chain combines TRBV7-6 with TRBJ1-2; tentative D call: TRBD1 (5 bases). Trimming pared 5 bases from V and 6 bases from J, leaving 19 bases between. The CDR3 is 15 residues long. Germline-derived CDR1 and CDR2 are SGHVS and FNYEAQ.